The source of this T cell receptor (beta chain) is a study of CD8 T cells in Susac syndrome. This clonotype came up once. RNA was extracted with the RNeasy kit, and a quantity of roughly 0.5 to 1 ug was reverse transcribed using random hexamers. TCRdb analysed the immunoSEQ multiplex PCR reads with MiXCR anew, one entry per CDR3 protein. The data hold approximately 300,000 distinct CDR3 sequences, with 89% observed a single time. Trimming pared 0 bases from V and 4 bases from J, leaving 8 bases between. The CDR3 is 14 amino acids. Germline V CDR1 and CDR2: PRHDT, FYEKMQ (reference sequence). The receptor's source is a human donor with multiple sclerosis. The sample consisted of CD8+ T cells from PBMCs. J is TRBJ2-3 and V is TRBV13; D may be TRBD1 (5 bases). The CDR3 spells CASSLGRAADTQYF. CDR3 DNA sequence: TGTGCCAGCAGCTTAGGCAGGGCTGCAGATACGCAGTATTTT.